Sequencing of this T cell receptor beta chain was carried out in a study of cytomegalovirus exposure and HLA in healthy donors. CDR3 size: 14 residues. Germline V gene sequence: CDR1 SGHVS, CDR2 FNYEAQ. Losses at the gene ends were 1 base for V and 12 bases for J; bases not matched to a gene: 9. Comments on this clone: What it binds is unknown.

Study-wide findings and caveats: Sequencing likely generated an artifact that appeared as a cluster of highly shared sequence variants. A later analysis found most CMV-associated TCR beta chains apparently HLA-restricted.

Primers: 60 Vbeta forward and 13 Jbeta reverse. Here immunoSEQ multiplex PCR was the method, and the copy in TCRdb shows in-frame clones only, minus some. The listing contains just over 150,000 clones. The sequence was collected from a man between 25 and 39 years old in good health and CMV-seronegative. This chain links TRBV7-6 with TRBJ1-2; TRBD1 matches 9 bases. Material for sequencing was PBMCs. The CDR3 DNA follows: TGTGCCAGCAGCTTAGTCTCCGGGACAGGGATACACACCTTC. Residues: CASSLVSGTGIHTF.